The 32 T cell receptor beta chains below were found in one sample sequenced in a study of tumor-infiltrating lymphocytes in glioblastoma multiforme. TCR beta libraries were built from RNA through three nested multiplex PCR rounds using modified ARM-PCR. From the multiplex PCR reads, TCRdb called clonotypes with MiXCR, one entry per CDR3 protein. The table lists about 13,000 distinct CDR3 sequences, approximately 70% of them singletons. The source material was brain tumor tissue. The receptors derive from a male donor with glioblastoma.

On this clonotype: One end of the junction is discordant with germline, which a read error may explain. The chain carries TRBV4-1 and TRBJ2-3; D may be TRBD1 or TRBD2 (5 bases each). The germline V gene has CDR1 MGHRA and CDR2 YSYEKL. The CDR3 consists of 15 residues. As DNA, the CDR3 is TGCGCCAGCAGCCGGGGACCACAGAGCACAGATACGCGGTATTTT. As protein: CASSRGPQSTDTRYF.

With regard to this clonotype: Without the conserved terminal phenylalanine or tryptophan, this CDR3 likely stems from a read error. This chain connects TRBV6-5 to TRBJ2-7, with D hard to call. Germline V lookup: CDR1 MNHEY, CDR2 SVGAGI. V lost 0 bases and J lost 6, with 12 bases in between. The CDR3 contains 14 residues. The CDR3 sequence is CASSYSGWPLEQYL. The CDR3 DNA sequence: TGTGCCAGCAGTTACTCGGGATGGCCGCTCGAGCAGTACTTA.

Comment on this clonotype: One end of the junction fails to match germline, which may point to a read error. This rearrangement joins TRBV11-2 to TRBJ2-7; 11 bases map to TRBD2. The CDR3 contains 15 residues. Germline V lookup: CDR1 SGHAT, CDR2 FQNNGV. This CDR3 reads CASSSTSGSLVEHYF. CDR3 in DNA: TGTGCCAGCAGCTCCACTAGCGGGAGCCTTGTAGAGCATTACTTC.

This clonotype was detected many times. DNA for the CDR3: TGTGCCACCCAAGGAGGGGTAGGTGGGGCCAACGTCCTGACTTTC. Its translation is CATQGGVGGANVLTF. The V call is TRBV25-1, the J call TRBJ2-6; tentative D call: TRBD2 (6 bases). The CDR3 has 15 residues. The ends were cut back, 10 bases at V and 3 bases at J, with 16 bases in the middle. Germline V gives CDR1 MGHDK, CDR2 SYGVNS.

A remark on this clonotype: The germline gene is not matched at one end of the junction; a read error may be the cause. J is TRBJ2-3 and V is TRBV12-3 or TRBV12-4; TRBD1 or TRBD2 may be the D gene (5 bases each). The CDR3 totals 14 residues. The CDR3 protein is CANSHPGGADTQYF. The CDR3, as DNA: TGTGCCAACAGTCACCCTGGGGGAGCAGATACGCAGTATTTT.

Details on this clonotype: Sequence at one end of the junction differs from germline and may be a read error. This chain links TRBV20-1 with TRBJ2-5; a possible D gene is TRBD1 (5 bases). The CDR3 spans 13 residues. From germline, CDR1 is DFQATT and CDR2 SNEGSKA (reference sequence). The CDR3 sequence is CSAPRQPQETQCF. The CDR3 DNA sequence: TGCAGCGCTCCCCGACAGCCCCAAGAGACCCAGTGCTTC.

As regards this clonotype: A read error may produce the germline difference seen at one junction end. The genes are TRBV20-1 and TRBJ1-6; D unclear. Germline V gene sequence: CDR1 DFQATT, CDR2 SNEGSKA (reference sequence). The CDR3 is 15 residues long. The CDR3 spells CSVRGRGSLNSPLHF. CDR3 coding DNA: TGCAGTGTTAGAGGGCGGGGTTCCCTGAATTCACCTCTCCACTTT.

As for this clonotype: The germline gene is not matched at one end of the junction; a read error may be the cause. The chain couples TRBV6-1 to TRBJ1-5, with D hard to call. The germline gives CDR1 MNHNS, CDR2 SASEGT. The CDR3 is 13 amino acids. The CDR3 loop reads CANSLSHNQPQHF. The CDR3 DNA follows: TGTGCCAACAGCCTCAGCCACAATCAACCCCAGCATTTT.

V gene TRBV10-3 combines with J gene TRBJ2-7; 9 bases fit TRBD1. Germline V CDR1 and CDR2: ENHRY, SYGVKD. Unmatched junction bases numbered 13, after V lost 4 bases and J lost 6 bases. CDR3 size: 16 residues. CDR3 amino acids: CAISVGGTGGWSEQYF. The CDR3 bases are TGTGCCATCAGTGTCGGGGGTACAGGGGGCTGGTCCGAGCAGTACTTC.

This clonotype occurred once. Since the CDR3 does not end with the conserved phenylalanine or tryptophan, this likely comes from a read error. No DNA is shown, since the ends of the CDR3 on it are uncertain; the CDR3 is the one TCRdb lists. This rearrangement joins TRBV5-1 to TRBJ2-1; the table assigns TRBD1, which was not confirmed against the DNA. Germline V CDR1 and CDR2: SGHRS, YFSETQ. Inclusive of both ends, the CDR3 amounts to 15 amino acids. The CDR3 sequence: CASSDPGQRLNEHFS.

The chain carries TRBV11-1 and TRBJ2-5; D gene unclear. This CDR3 spans 15 amino acids. Per the germline V gene, CDR1 is SGHAT and CDR2 is FQDESV (reference sequence). Trimming took off 5 bases at V and 1 base at J, with 14 bases between the two ends. The CDR3, as DNA: TGTGCCAGCAGCGACGACGGAACACCCCAAGAGACCCAGTACTTC. Protein product: CASSDDGTPQETQYF.

Details on this clonotype: The junction and the germline gene differ at one end; a read error may be behind it. The chain employs TRBV6-1 and TRBJ1-5; a weak D match, TRBD1 (5 bases). Germline CDR1 is MNHNS and CDR2 is SASEGT. This CDR3 has 15 amino acids. CDR3 region: CASSDETRGTQPKHF. CDR3 nucleotides: TGTGCCAGCAGTGACGAGACAAGGGGCACTCAGCCCAAGCATTTT.

In its sample, this clonotype is medium-sized (0.01 to 0.1%). The gene calls are TRBV10-3 and TRBJ2-1; 9 nucleotides agree with TRBD1. V lost 0 bases, J lost 7 bases, and 7 bases stayed unmatched. This CDR3 is 16 amino acids long. The germline gives CDR1 ENHRY, CDR2 SYGVKD. The CDR3 spells CAISESIGTGRNEQFF. Here the CDR3 DNA reads TGTGCCATCAGTGAGTCGATAGGGACAGGGAGGAATGAGCAGTTCTTC.

A word on this clonotype: The junction departs from the called germline gene at one end, perhaps through a read error. J is TRBJ1-3 and V is TRBV20-1, with D possibly TRBD1 on 5 matching bases. Per germline, CDR1 DFQATT and CDR2 SNEGSKA (reference sequence). There are 15 residues in the CDR3. CDR3 in DNA: TGCGGTGCTAGATTTACAGGAGTCTCTGGAAACACCATATATTTT. It codes for CGARFTGVSGNTIYF.

V gene TRBV11-2 combines with J gene TRBJ2-1, with no clear D. Per germline, CDR1 SGHAT and CDR2 FQNNGV. This CDR3 has 11 residues. The V end lost 0 bases, the J end lost 15 bases, and 9 bases lay between the germline ends. In DNA, the CDR3 is TGTGCCAGCAGCTTAGAGACCACGGGGTTCTTC. It specifies CASSLETTGFF.

This clonotype was observed at least ten times. A much bigger clone sits one base away, suggesting this may be a read error. The chain links TRBV29-1 to TRBJ2-3, with D possibly TRBD1 on 6 matching bases. Germline CDR1 and CDR2: SQVTM and ANQGSEA. V was cut by 5 bases and J by 3 bases, with 15 bases left in between. This CDR3 comprises 14 residues. DNA of the CDR3: TGCAGCGTTCAGGGGACACCTGGGACAGATACGCAGTATTTT. It specifies CSVQGTPGTDTQYF.

On this clonotype itself: The junction and the germline gene differ at one end; a read error may be behind it. The chain has TRBV7-9 and TRBJ2-1, with 8 bases fitting TRBD2. The CDR3 is made up of 15 amino acids. Germline V gene sequence: CDR1 SEHNR, CDR2 FQNEAQ (reference sequence). CDR3 protein: CTSSKISGAHNEQFF. The CDR3 DNA reads TGTACCAGCAGTAAGATTAGCGGGGCCCACAATGAGCAGTTCTTC. Combining the CDR3 with reference TRBV7-9 and TRBJ2-1 gives the whole variable domain DTGVSQNPRHKITKRGQNVTFRCDPISEHNRLYWYRQTLGQGPEFLTYFQNEAQLEKSRLLSDRFSAERPKGSFSTLEIQRTEQGDSAMYLCTSSKISGAHNEQFFGPGTRLTVL.

Concerning this clonotype: At one end the junction does not follow the germline gene, possibly because of a read error. This chain links TRBV29-1 with TRBJ1-1, with D unclear. The CDR3 loop spans 13 amino acids. Looked up from germline, CDR1 is SQVTM and CDR2 is ANQGSEA. The CDR3 loop reads CSAYTVQNTEAFF. The CDR3 DNA reads TGCAGCGCCTATACGGTACAGAACACTGAAGCTTTCTTC.

In nucleotides, the CDR3 is TGTGCCAGCAGCTTACAGGGGATGAACACTGAAGCTTTCTTT. Translation: CASSLQGMNTEAFF. The chain is built from TRBV11-2 and TRBJ1-1, with D perhaps TRBD1 (6 bases). CDR3 length: 14 residues. Per germline, CDR1 SGHAT and CDR2 FQNNGV. Deletions cut 2 bases from V and 0 bases from J, with 7 bases between.

This clonotype was seen repeatedly, ten times or more. A read error is possible here, since a much larger clone lies one base away. The CDR3 ends on some other residue instead of the conserved phenylalanine or tryptophan, so this is likely a read error. This sequence joins TRBV14 and TRBJ2-1, with unresolved D. The CDR3 length is 14 residues. The V gene's germline CDR1 is SGHDN and CDR2 FVKESK. V was shortened by 0 bases and J by 3 bases, with 6 bases between the two germline ends. CDR3 amino acids: CASSQDVRYNEQFS. In DNA, the CDR3 is TGTGCCAGCAGCCAAGATGTCCGCTACAATGAGCAGTTCTCC.

As for this clonotype: The junction departs from germline at one end; a sequencing error may be responsible. The gene calls are TRBV29-1 and TRBJ2-5; a weak D match, TRBD2 (6 bases). The CDR3 extends over 15 amino acids. CDR1 is SQVTM, CDR2 ANQGSEA, per germline. CDR3 bases: TGCAGCGTCTCTTGGGGACTTAGTGGTGGAGAGACACAGTACTTC. This codes for CSVSWGLSGGETQYF.

This clonotype was picked up a small number of times. V gene TRBV6-2 or TRBV6-3 combines with J gene TRBJ2-7; TRBD1 matches at 9 bases. The CDR3 is 14 amino acids. V shed 6 bases and J 3 bases; nucleotides not matched to a gene: 6. Germline values: CDR1 MNHEY, CDR2 SVGEGT. CDR3 coding DNA: TGTGCCAGCAGCTCACCGGGACAGGGCTACGAGCAGTACTTC. Its protein is CASSSPGQGYEQYF.

As concerns this clonotype: Sequence at one end of the junction differs from germline and may be a read error. V and J are TRBV6-5 and TRBJ1-1, with a possible D match to TRBD1 (6 bases). Germline V CDR1 and CDR2: MNHEY, SVGAGI. The CDR3 spans 14 residues. The CDR3 region has the DNA TGTGCCGGTAGGGGGTCGGGTAAAAACACTGAAGCTCTCTTT. Its protein is CAGRGSGKNTEALF.

This clonotype was found a few times. V is TRBV29-1 and J is TRBJ2-7; D gene unclear. V lost 1 base and J lost 2, with 15 bases in between. The CDR3 extends over 15 amino acids. CDR1 and CDR2 (germline): SQVTM, ANQGSEA. CDR3 in amino acids: CSVEGLPGRTYEQYF. CDR3 DNA sequence: TGCAGCGTTGAAGGGTTGCCTGGACGGACCTACGAGCAGTACTTC.

CDR3 nucleotides: TGTGCCAGCAGCGTAGGACAGGTTGGCGCTTTCTTT. This sequence encodes CASSVGQVGAFF. The V gene is TRBV5-5, the J gene TRBJ1-1; 7 bases match TRBD1. V trimming: 4 bases; J trimming: 11 bases; junction bases outside the gene matches: 8. The CDR3 runs 12 residues. Germline-derived CDR1 and CDR2 are SGHKS and YYEKEE (reference sequence).

About this clonotype: An end of the junction does not agree with germline; a read error may underlie this. The V and J genes are TRBV20-1 and TRBJ2-1; D remains unclear. The CDR3 extends over 14 amino acids. The V gene's germline CDR1 is DFQATT and CDR2 SNEGSKA (reference sequence). CDR3: CNARGEARLYEQFF. As DNA, the CDR3 is TGCAATGCTAGAGGTGAGGCAAGGCTGTATGAGCAGTTCTTC.

With respect to this clonotype: A much larger clone differs from this one at a single base, so this may be a read error. The chain carries TRBV28 and TRBJ2-5, with D possibly being TRBD2 (6 bases). The germline CDR1 and CDR2 sequences are MDHEN and SYDVKM. The CDR3 runs to 13 residues. This chain's CDR3 is CVSLADTQETQYF. CDR3 nucleotide sequence: TGTGTCAGTTTAGCGGATACCCAAGAGACCCAGTACTTC.

In regard to this clonotype: The junction shows a germline mismatch at one end, possibly a read error. The chain is built from TRBV11-2 and TRBJ2-2; 10 bases fit TRBD2. This CDR3 spans 20 amino acids. Germline V lookup: CDR1 SGHAT, CDR2 FQNNGV. CDR3 sequence reads: CASTPSFGQGLAANTRELFF. The DNA of the CDR3 is TGTGCCAGTACCCCCTCATTCGGCCAAGGACTAGCGGCAAACACCAGGGAGCTGTTTTTT.

Remarks on this clonotype: The CDR3 does not end in the conserved phenylalanine or tryptophan, so this is likely a read error. The chain joins TRBV29-1 to TRBJ2-1; a possible D gene is TRBD1 (7 bases). The CDR3 contains 14 residues. The V end lost 4 bases, the J end lost 6 bases, and 16 bases lay between the germline ends. Germline values: CDR1 SQVTM, CDR2 ANQGSEA. Here the CDR3 reads CSVGSRQGGNEQFL. The CDR3 nucleotides are TGCAGCGTTGGGAGTCGGCAGGGGGGCAATGAGCAGTTCTTA.

The chain employs TRBV12-3 or TRBV12-4 and TRBJ2-5, with 8 positions matching TRBD2. Germline trimming cut 5 bases from V and 2 bases from J; bases unmatched to any gene: 10. The CDR3 is 16 residues long. This CDR3 is CASSPGTSRSQETQYF. CDR3 DNA: TGTGCCAGCAGTCCCGGGACTAGTCGTTCGCAAGAGACCCAGTACTTC.

Judged by abundance, this clonotype is medium-sized. V is TRBV12-3 or TRBV12-4 and J is TRBJ1-2; the match to TRBD1 covers 11 bases. With 4 bases clipped from V and 6 bases from J, the junction kept 1 base outside the gene matches. This CDR3 spans 13 amino acids. The CDR3 region has the DNA TGTGCCAGCAGTTGGGACAGGGGGGATGGCTACACCTTC. Encoded protein: CASSWDRGDGYTF.

This clonotype was seen a handful of times. One junction end does not reproduce the germline sequence, and a read error may be involved. The gene calls are TRBV12-3 or TRBV12-4 and TRBJ1-1; TRBD1 matches 7 bases. The CDR3 extends over 13 amino acids. Written as DNA, the CDR3 is TGTGCCAGTAGACCACAGGGGACCACTGAAGCTCTCTTT. This sequence encodes CASRPQGTTEALF.